A selection of T cell receptor beta chains follows, all from one sample in a study of blood T cells in healthy people across ages. Each CDR3 protein is one row after TCRdb ran MiXCR on the 5' RACE reads. The profile shows roughly 680,000 distinct CDR3 sequences, 40% to 65% of them singletons. Material for sequencing was blood. The receptors were gathered from a woman older than 75 in good health. CDR3s include the opening cysteine and the closing phenylalanine or tryptophan. D genes are given only for firm matches. A clone size is listed for some rows: how often the clone was seen (once, few, many), or a class if it is expanded.

v_gene	abundance	j_gene	d_gene	CDR3nt	CDR3aa
TRBV29-1	many	TRBJ2-7	-	TGCAGCGTTGGAAATTGGGGTCGGCCCCCCAGCTCCTACGAGCAGTACTTC	CSVGNWGRPPSSYEQYF
TRBV20-1	-	TRBJ1-2	-	TGCAGTGCTAGGCCGTTTAATCGGGGGACTTTCTATGGCTACACCTTC	CSARPFNRGTFYGYTF
TRBV10-3	-	TRBJ1-1	-	TGTGCCATCAGTGTATGGGATAAGACCACTGAAGCTTTCTTT	CAISVWDKTTEAFF
TRBV10-3	-	TRBJ1-3	-	TGTGCCATCACAGGGTCCTCTGGAAACACCATATATTTT	CAITGSSGNTIYF
TRBV12-3/TRBV12-4	-	TRBJ2-3	TRBD2	TGTGCCAGCAGTTCCGGGACTAGCGGTTTCGGAGATACGCAGTATTTT	CASSSGTSGFGDTQYF
TRBV5-1	many	TRBJ1-2	TRBD1	TGCGCCAGCAGCTTGACAGGGGATAACTATGGCTACACCTTC	CASSLTGDNYGYTF
TRBV7-9	few	TRBJ1-1	-	TGTGCCAGCAGAGATTGGGGGGCCGGAATGAACACTGAAGCTTTCTTT	CASRDWGAGMNTEAFF
TRBV9	many	TRBJ2-1	TRBD1	TGTGCCAGCAGCGAGAGCCCACAGGGGCTGTTCTACAATGAGCAGTTCTTC	CASSESPQGLFYNEQFF
TRBV27	-	TRBJ1-1	-	TGTGCCAGCAGCCCTTTTGGGGGCGCCTCGACCACTGAAGCTTTCTTT	CASSPFGGASTTEAFF
TRBV5-1	many	TRBJ1-5	-	TGCGCCAGCAGCTTGAGGGCGGATCAGCCCCAGCATTTT	CASSLRADQPQHF
TRBV20-1	many	TRBJ2-7	TRBD1	TGCAGTGCTAGAGATGATTTGGGACAGGGGGCTACCTACGAGCAGTACTTC	CSARDDLGQGATYEQYF
TRBV11-3	many	TRBJ2-7	-	TGTGCCAGCAGCTTAGGACCTGACTACGAGCAGTACTTC	CASSLGPDYEQYF
TRBV10-2	many	TRBJ2-3	-	TGCGCCAGCAAAGAGACATCTAGCACAGATACGCAGTATTTT	CASKETSSTDTQYF
TRBV25-1	-	TRBJ2-7	-	TGTGCCAGCAGTGAGGACGGTAAGGAAGGCAACGAGCAGTACTTC	CASSEDGKEGNEQYF
TRBV18	-	TRBJ2-5	-	TGTGCCAGCTCACCGAGACGACAAGCCGAGGGGCAGTACTTC	CASSPRRQAEGQYF
TRBV18	-	TRBJ2-1	TRBD1	TGTGCCAGCTCACCGGGACAGGACCCCTACAATGAGCAGTTCTTC	CASSPGQDPYNEQFF
TRBV7-3	-	TRBJ2-3	TRBD2	TGTGCCAGCAGCTCCGGGACTAGCACCACAGATACGCAGTATTTT	CASSSGTSTTDTQYF
TRBV20-1	-	TRBJ2-1	TRBD2	TGCAGTGCCCCCGGGACTAGCGGGAGGGGTTCCTACAATGAGCAGTTCTTC	CSAPGTSGRGSYNEQFF
TRBV4-1	-	TRBJ1-1	-	TGCGCCAGCAGCCGTAGCGGGCCTTTGATTGCTTTCTTT	CASSRSGPLIAFF
TRBV29-1	many	TRBJ2-3	-	TGCAGCGTTGGGGGCAGGGTGGCTGATAATACGCAGTATTTT	CSVGGRVADNTQYF
TRBV11-2	many	TRBJ2-5	TRBD1	TGTGCCAGCAGCTTAGGGGGACAGCAGACCCAGTACTTC	CASSLGGQQTQYF
TRBV2	-	TRBJ2-3	-	TGTGCCAGCAGTGGACGCGGAGTCGCAGATACGCAGTATTTT	CASSGRGVADTQYF
TRBV5-1	few	TRBJ2-2	-	TGCGCCAGCAGCTTATCGAGCAGGCTAAACACCGGGGAGCTGTTTTTT	CASSLSSRLNTGELFF
TRBV7-9	many	TRBJ2-3	TRBD1	TGTGCCAGCAGCTTCGGACAGGGGAACACAGATACGCAGTATTTT	CASSFGQGNTDTQYF
TRBV11-3	many	TRBJ2-3	-	TGTGCCAGCAGCCCAGGACTGGGAACGCAGTATTTT	CASSPGLGTQYF